These T cell receptor beta chains were read from a single sample in a study of technical replicates of blood from several donors. The table came from immunoSEQ multiplex PCR; TCRdb's copy has only in-frame clones and leaves some out. Of about 73,000 clones in the sample, 85% to 95% were seen once. The sample consisted of T cells isolated from PBMCs. The receptor set was obtained from a human donor in good health. Both conserved end residues are trimmed from each CDR3.

v_gene: TRBV6-5; j_gene: TRBJ1-2; CDR3aa: ASSYKEQGTSGYT
v_gene: TRBV5-1; j_gene: TRBJ1-1; CDR3aa: ASSLGQTFNTEAF
v_gene: TRBV4-2; j_gene: TRBJ2-4; CDR3aa: ASSQTGEHIQY
v_gene: TRBV7-9; j_gene: TRBJ2-7; CDR3aa: ASSLEARWQY
v_gene: TRBV2; j_gene: TRBJ1-1; CDR3aa: ASTESRTGGRTEAF
v_gene: TRBV5-1; j_gene: TRBJ1-3; CDR3aa: ASSLDELGNTIY
v_gene: TRBV5-1; j_gene: TRBJ1-4; CDR3aa: ASSFQGYGSNEKLF
v_gene: TRBV6-5; j_gene: TRBJ1-1; CDR3aa: ASSPFPGSEAF
v_gene: TRBV11-2; j_gene: TRBJ2-2; CDR3aa: ASSLLAGTVGTGELF
v_gene: TRBV28; j_gene: TRBJ1-5; CDR3aa: ASSVSLWGGQPQH
v_gene: TRBV27; j_gene: TRBJ2-7; CDR3aa: ASRRQGFSYEQY
v_gene: TRBV19; j_gene: TRBJ2-7; CDR3aa: ASSIYQGAYEQY
v_gene: TRBV18; j_gene: TRBJ1-2; CDR3aa: ASSPLRGSYGYT
v_gene: TRBV27; j_gene: TRBJ2-2; CDR3aa: ASSSGTEANTGELF
v_gene: TRBV9; j_gene: TRBJ1-5; CDR3aa: ASSLAVGQPQH
v_gene: TRBV6-4; j_gene: TRBJ1-1; CDR3aa: ASSDTTYPTEAF